The 9 T cell receptor beta chains in this list originate from one sample, sequenced in a study of Graves' ophthalmopathy and Graves' hyperthyroidism. As the template, RNA transcripts were used to amplify TCR beta CDR3 regions. First-round RT-PCR employed HTBI primers, with a second-round multiplex PCR after it. Using its own MiXCR run on the multiplex PCR reads, TCRdb lists one record per CDR3 protein. The sample lists about 620,000 distinct CDR3 sequences, over 20% seen once, with roughly 6.9% in the top ten. The specimen was peripheral blood. These receptors came from a woman under 30 with stable Graves' hyperthyroidism. Some clones in this sample may be carry-over from other donors' samples.

In this sample, this clonotype turned up many times. The chain couples TRBV12-3 or TRBV12-4 to TRBJ2-7; D possibly corresponds to TRBD1 (6 bases). The V gene lost 5 bases and the J gene lost 4 bases, with 15 bases spanning the gap. The CDR3 runs to 14 residues. CDR3 loop: CASSQWDKNYEQYF. The CDR3 DNA reads TGTGCCAGCAGTCAGTGGGACAAGAATTACGAGCAGTACTTC.

Ten or more counts support this clonotype. This chain connects TRBV30 to TRBJ1-6; tentative D call: TRBD1 (5 bases). The CDR3 totals 13 residues. The germline gives CDR1 GTSNPN, CDR2 SVGIG (reference sequence). The V end was cut by 3 bases, the J end by 7 bases, with 10 bases between. The CDR3 nucleotides are TGTGCCTGGAGCGGAGGGGCGAATTCACCCCTCCACTTT. Its protein product is CAWSGGANSPLHF.

As DNA, the CDR3 is TGCAGTGCTAGAGACCGCACCCCGCTTGGGCGCGGACCATTCTACGAGCAGTACTTC. Translated, it gives CSARDRTPLGRGPFYEQYF. The V call is TRBV20-1, the J call TRBJ2-7, with D uncertain. Germline-derived CDR1 and CDR2 are DFQATT and SNEGSKA (reference sequence). The CDR3 totals 19 residues. Trimming pared 0 bases from V and 3 bases from J, leaving 27 bases between.

This chain connects TRBV27 to TRBJ1-2, with D perhaps matching TRBD1 (5 bases). CDR3 size: 16 residues. Trimming removed 0 bases at V and 4 bases at J, with 15 bases between. Germline CDR1 MNHEY, CDR2 SMNVEV (reference sequence). The CDR3 DNA reads as TGTGCCAGCAGTTTATCGATCGGGGGAGGTATCTATGGCTACACCTTC. It specifies CASSLSIGGGIYGYTF.

The chain links TRBV12-3 or TRBV12-4 to TRBJ2-7; tentatively, D is TRBD1 (6 bases). CDR3 length equals 15 residues. Deletions cut 0 bases from V and 0 bases from J, with 9 bases between. CDR3: CASSLAGQPSYEQYF. The CDR3 DNA reads as TGTGCCAGCAGTTTAGCGGGACAACCCTCCTACGAGCAGTACTTC.

Details on this clonotype: Given a much more abundant clone one base away, this may be a read error. This chain connects TRBV20-1 to TRBJ2-7, with D tentatively TRBD1 (5 bases). The V and J ends lost 6 bases and 0 bases respectively, with 9 bases between them. The CDR3 totals 12 residues. From germline, CDR1 is DFQATT and CDR2 SNEGSKA (reference sequence). Written as DNA, the CDR3 is TGCAGTGCGACAGTCTGCTCCTACGAGCAGTACTTC. Translation: CSATVCSYEQYF.

The gene calls are TRBV20-1 and TRBJ2-7; weak D call: TRBD2 (6 bases). CDR1 is DFQATT and CDR2 is SNEGSKA in the germline V gene (reference sequence). This CDR3 is 11 amino acids long. V lost 7 bases to trimming and J lost 10 bases, with 17 bases between them. CDR3 coding DNA: TGCAGTGTCATCGGAGGGCGCGATCAGTACTTC. It specifies CSVIGGRDQYF.

This clonotype showed up many times. This chain joins TRBV6-2 or TRBV6-3 and TRBJ2-5; tentatively, D is TRBD1 (5 bases). CDR1 and CDR2 from the germline V gene are MNHEY and SVGEGT. V gave up 6 bases and J gave up 5 bases, with 13 bases separating them. This CDR3 region has 13 residues. Here the CDR3 reads CASRDINLETQYF. Written as DNA, the CDR3 is TGTGCCAGCAGGGACATTAACCTGGAGACCCAGTACTTC.

This clonotype was detected ten times or more. V and J are TRBV20-1 and TRBJ1-5; TRBD1 agrees at 10 bases. From germline, CDR1 is DFQATT and CDR2 SNEGSKA (reference sequence). There are 15 residues in the CDR3. V shed 7 bases, J shed 3 bases, and the junction held 9 bases outside the gene matches. Written as DNA, the CDR3 is TGCAGTGTTGGAGCAGGGACAGGGGCCAATCAGCCCCAGCATTTT. Its translation is CSVGAGTGANQPQHF.